In this sample, the clone carrying this T cell receptor (beta chain) turned up a few times. Described time point: persistent/refractory GD, antithyroid drugs over 5 years with positive TRAb. Making the TCR library involved RNA that had been extracted from PBMCs. Peripheral blood, at 8.5 to 9 milliliters, went into EDTA tubes. This CDR3 spans 15 amino acids. The germline gives CDR1 PRHDT, CDR2 FYEKMQ (reference sequence). V was clipped by 5 bases and J by 2 bases, with 16 bases between them. The data derive from a study of regulatory T cells in long-lasting Graves disease. Arm-PCR of CDR3 regions and iRepertoire HTBI primers were used to build TCR beta libraries. MiXCR, run by TCRdb on the multiplex PCR reads, gives a single entry per CDR3 protein. The sample consists of about 660,000 distinct CDR3 sequences, 25% to 35% of them appearing once.

The sequence was obtained from a female donor with Graves disease. Source: peripheral blood mononuclear cells (PBMCs), taken when the disease was refractory, from a patient treated with antithyroid drugs. V gene TRBV13 combines with J gene TRBJ2-7; possibly TRBD2 for D (5 bases). In nucleotides, the CDR3 is TGTGCCAGCAGCGACTGGGGAGCGAGGCCCTACGAGCAGTACTTC. As protein: CASSDWGARPYEQYF.